The text below deals with one T cell receptor beta chain. The antigen remains unidentified. The sample originates from a study of beta chain features in type 1 diabetes. About the study: Healthy donors and patients showed comparable age, gender and cell yields.

cDNA synthesis used the whole RNA isolate, giving expressed TCRB sequences. Profiling relied on immunoSEQ multiplex PCR, and the TCRdb table lists in-frame clones only, not all of them. There are about 140,000 clones in the sample; about 9.1% occur only once, and about 0.6% lies in the top ten. The CDR3 totals 15 residues. Germline trimming cut 6 bases from V and 4 bases from J; bases unmatched to any gene: 9. Germline CDR1 MNHEY, CDR2 SVGAGI. CD4+ cells of the naive, central memory, regulatory and stem cell-like memory types were sorted via CD45RO/CCR7/CD25/CD127/CD95/CD27. General study results and limits: Moderate yet significant TCRB CDR3 shortening was seen in Type 1 diabetes patients in all four CD4+ subsets. Because the template was cDNA, high-expressing cells might be over-represented.

The source is a woman aged 40 to 50 in good health. This chain connects TRBV6-5 to TRBJ1-2; 9 bases are shared with TRBD1. The specimen sequenced was central memory CD4+ T cells from blood. The CDR3 region is CASSPTGQGLYGYTF. The CDR3 DNA reads TGTGCCAGCAGCCCTACCGGACAGGGGCTCTATGGCTACACCTTC.